Shown below are 29 T cell receptor beta chains from a single sample sequenced in a study of shared clonotypes between healthy human individuals. Produced via immunoSEQ multiplex PCR; TCRdb's table is partial and in-frame only. This table holds 470,000 or so clones, 81% found once. Sequencing was performed on PBMCs. All receptors come from a woman aged 40 to 55 in good health. Some clones in this sample may be carry-over from other donors' samples.

As for this clone: This likely traces to a read error, being one base from a far larger clone. Distinct nucleotide sequences in the sample also encode this CDR3. This rearrangement joins TRBV6-7 to TRBJ2-4; D tentatively reads TRBD1 or TRBD2 (5 bases each). TRBV6-7 is identified as an open reading frame with a role that is uncertain. This CDR3 is built from 19 residues. The CDR3 DNA reads TGTGCTAGCAGCCCCCGGGCTGAGGGGCTGTTAAAAGACAAAAACATTCAGTACTTC. It is translated as CASSPRAEGLLKDKNIQYF.

The chain combines TRBV7-8 with TRBJ2-7; 7 nucleotides match TRBD2. This CDR3 comprises 14 residues. The germline gives CDR1 SGHVS, CDR2 FQNEAQ. V trimming: 5 bases; J trimming: 5 bases; junction bases outside the gene matches: 9. CDR3 amino acids: CASSESGRAHEQYF. CDR3 DNA: TGTGCCAGCAGCGAGTCGGGGAGGGCCCACGAGCAGTACTTC.

This clone was detected many times. Its ends do not fully match the called genes, so a read error is possible. This sequence joins TRBV27 and TRBJ2-1; 9 bases fit TRBD2. The CDR3 loop spans 15 amino acids. CDR1 is MNHEY, CDR2 SMNVEV, per germline (reference sequence). The DNA for the CDR3 is TGTGCCAGCAGTTTGGGACTAGCTTTCTACGATGAGCAGTTCTTC. Amino acid sequence: CASSLGLAFYDEQFF.

The gene calls are TRBV5-6 and TRBJ2-7; a possible D gene is TRBD2 (7 bases). V shed 3 bases and J shed 2 bases, with 15 bases lying between them. CDR3 length equals 15 residues. Germline-derived CDR1 and CDR2 are SGHDT and YYEEEE. CDR3 in DNA: TGTGCCAGCAGCTCCATCAGGGGAGGGACCTACGAGCAGTACTTC. Translated: CASSSIRGGTYEQYF.

The chain is built from TRBV6-1 and TRBJ2-2; D may be TRBD2 (6 bases). V lost 4 bases to trimming and J lost 3 bases, with 18 bases between them. This CDR3 has 17 residues. Germline V gene lookup returns CDR1 MNHNS and CDR2 SASEGT. CDR3 in DNA: TGTGCCAGCAGTGCCCCCCGCGGAGCGGGCGACACCGGGGAGCTGTTTTTT. It codes for CASSAPRGAGDTGELFF.

This clone was seen just once. The chain combines TRBV6-5 with TRBJ2-1; 9 bases align to TRBD2. With V trimmed by 6 bases and J by 6 bases, 9 bases remained unmatched. CDR1 and CDR2 (germline): MNHEY, SVGAGI. CDR3 length equals 15 residues. Here the CDR3 reads CASSLSGRGLNEQFF. The CDR3 DNA follows: TGTGCCAGCAGCCTTAGCGGGAGAGGTCTCAATGAGCAGTTCTTC.

DNA for the CDR3: TGTGCCAGCAGTGAAGCGCTTTTTATCGGCCAGCCCCAGCATTTT. As protein: CASSEALFIGQPQHF. The chain links TRBV6-1 to TRBJ1-5; no firm D call. The CDR3 extends over 15 amino acids. V lost 0 bases, J lost 7 bases, and 13 bases lay in between. Germline loops: CDR1 MNHNS, CDR2 SASEGT.

The chain uses TRBV28 and TRBJ1-3; 8 nucleotides match TRBD1. Germline V gives CDR1 MDHEN, CDR2 SYDVKM. The V segment lost 5 bases and the J segment 2 bases; nucleotides outside the gene matches: 2. The CDR3 runs 14 residues. The CDR3 DNA reads as TGTGCCAGCAGTCCGACAGGGGCTGGAAACACCATATATTTT. It translates to CASSPTGAGNTIYF.

In its sample, this clone was seen once. This sample also contains other DNA sequences that code for the same CDR3. The CDR3 coding sequence is TGTGCCAGCTCACCCCAACAAGAGACCCAGTACTTC. Its translation is CASSPQQETQYF. The V call is TRBV18, the J call TRBJ2-5; D is undetermined. Germline V gives CDR1 KGHSH, CDR2 LQKENI. V lost 3 bases and J lost 2, with 4 bases in between. This CDR3 has 12 amino acids.

A word on this clone: A read error is the likely source, as a far larger clone sits one nucleotide away. The rearrangement joins TRBV4-1 to TRBJ2-7, with D possibly being TRBD2 (5 bases). V was pared by 3 bases and J by 3 bases, with 15 bases between. Germline-derived CDR1 and CDR2 are MGHRA and YSYEKL. The CDR3 extends over 15 amino acids. CDR3 nucleotides: TGCGCCAGCAGCCACCTAAAGGCTAGCTACTACGAGCAGTACTTC. It yields the protein CASSHLKASYYEQYF.

This sequence joins TRBV30 and TRBJ2-1; 9 bases agree with TRBD2. The length of the CDR3 is 15 residues. The germline V gene has CDR1 GTSNPN and CDR2 SVGIG (reference sequence). Losses at the gene ends were 0 bases for V and 4 bases for J; bases not matched to a gene: 4. CDR3 sequence reads: CAWSVRLADYNEQFF. CDR3 coding DNA: TGTGCCTGGAGTGTGCGACTAGCGGATTACAATGAGCAGTTCTTC.

This clone was seen ten or more times. This sample also contains other DNA sequences that code for the same CDR3. This chain uses TRBV4-2 with TRBJ2-3; 8 nucleotides align to TRBD2. Germline lookup yields CDR1 LGHNA and CDR2 YNFKEQ. After removal of 1 base from V and 4 bases from J, the junction contained 7 bases not matched to a gene. This CDR3 region has 16 residues. The CDR3, as DNA: TGTGCCAGCAGCCAAGCGCTAGCGGGTGGAGCAGATACGCAGTATTTT. Protein: CASSQALAGGADTQYF.

The chain couples TRBV5-1 to TRBJ2-2, with 7 bases that match TRBD1. The germline V gene has CDR1 SGHRS and CDR2 YFSETQ. Trimming took 4 bases from V and 0 from J; bases not matched to a gene: 3. This CDR3 contains 15 residues. As DNA, the CDR3 is TGCGCCAGCAGCGTCGGGACAGCGAACACCGGGGAGCTGTTTTTT. It specifies CASSVGTANTGELFF.

The genes are TRBV2 and TRBJ2-7, with TRBD1 matching 9 bases. V lost 4 bases, J lost 0 bases, and 7 bases stayed unmatched. Germline V CDR1 and CDR2: SNHLY, FYNNEI. The CDR3 is made up of 16 amino acids. CDR3 nucleotide sequence: TGTGCCAGCAGTGTACTAGGACAGGGGTCCTCCTACGAGCAGTACTTC. It yields the protein CASSVLGQGSSYEQYF.

This clone has a single count. The chain is built from TRBV4-3 and TRBJ2-5; possible D gene TRBD1, 5 bases. V lost 0 bases and J lost 7, with 9 bases in between. The V gene's germline CDR1 is LGHNA and CDR2 YSLEER. This CDR3 is built from 13 residues. CDR3 nucleotide sequence: TGCGCCAGCAGCCAAGATTCCCAGGGGACCCAGTACTTC. Amino acids: CASSQDSQGTQYF.

On this clone: A far larger clone differs by one base, so this is likely a read error. The V and J genes are TRBV11-1 and TRBJ2-5, with D tentatively TRBD2 (5 bases). Germline lookup yields CDR1 SGHAT and CDR2 FQDESV (reference sequence). The CDR3 is made up of 14 amino acids. The DNA for the CDR3 is TGTGCCATCAGCCGTCTAGCTAACCAAGAGACCCAGTACTTC. This codes for CAISRLANQETQYF.

This clone was observed a handful of times. The genes are TRBV5-1 and TRBJ2-2, with D possibly TRBD2 on 5 matching bases. V lost 7 bases, J lost 2 bases, and 9 bases lay in between. Germline assignment: CDR1 SGHRS and CDR2 YFSETQ. The CDR3 is 13 amino acids. The CDR3 DNA reads as TGCGCCAGCCGGGATCCTAACACCGGGGAGCTGTTTTTT. It translates to CASRDPNTGELFF.

In DNA, the CDR3 is TGTGCCACCTCTAGCGGGAGCGGCGATGGGGATACGCAGTATTTT. Its protein product is CATSSGSGDGDTQYF. The chain joins TRBV6-4 to TRBJ2-3; 10 positions match TRBD2. The trim removed 10 bases at V and 6 bases at J, leaving 13 bases unmatched. Germline CDR1 MRHNA, CDR2 SNTAGT. This CDR3 contains 15 residues.

CDR3: CASSPAAEISRNTEAFF. The CDR3 region has the DNA TGTGCCAGCAGCCCCGCGGCGGAAATTTCACGTAACACTGAAGCTTTCTTT. The genes are TRBV28 and TRBJ1-1, with unresolved D. This CDR3 is 17 amino acids long. Germline lookup yields CDR1 MDHEN and CDR2 SYDVKM. The V gene lost 6 bases and the J gene lost 2 bases, with 22 bases spanning the gap.

The rearrangement links TRBV7-3 to TRBJ2-4; 8 nucleotides align to TRBD1. The germline V gene has CDR1 SGHTA and CDR2 FQGTGA. The V and J ends lost 5 bases and 0 bases, in that order; junction bases with no gene match: 12. This CDR3 has 18 residues. CDR3 DNA sequence: TGTGCCAGCAGCGAATGCGGGACAGGTTATCTAGCCAAAAACATTCAGTACTTC. Translation: CASSECGTGYLAKNIQYF. Full variable domain (remainder filled in from reference TRBV7-3 and TRBJ2-4): GAGVSQTPSNKVTEKGKYVELRCDPISGHTALYWYRQSLGQGPEFLIYFQGTGAADDSGLPNDRFFAVRPEGSVSTLKIQRTERGDSAVYLCASSECGTGYLAKNIQYFGAGTRLSVL.

V is TRBV12-5 and J is TRBJ2-3, with D possibly being TRBD1 (6 bases). CDR1 is LGHNT and CDR2 is FRNRAP in the germline V gene. CDR3 length equals 14 residues. V shed 7 bases and J shed 0 bases, with 11 bases lying between them. CDR3 DNA: TGTGCTAGTGCCACTGACAGGAGCACAGATACGCAGTATTTT. Encoded protein: CASATDRSTDTQYF.

In regard to this clone: With a far larger clone one base away, a read error is the likely cause. V and J are TRBV28 and TRBJ2-5; D uncertain. The J call may be in error: the DNA end matches TRBJ2-7 better. This CDR3 comprises 16 residues. Per the germline V gene, CDR1 is MDHEN and CDR2 is SYDVKM. The CDR3 DNA sequence: TGTGCCAGCAGTTTACACCGAGATGTCGGCCCGGACGAGCAGTACTTC. This sequence encodes CASSLHRDVGPDEQYF.

In this sample, this clone turned up a few times. The chain uses TRBV2 and TRBJ2-1; 10 positions agree with TRBD2. The ends lost 7 bases at V and 9 bases at J; junction bases unmatched: 12. From germline, CDR1 is SNHLY and CDR2 FYNNEI. There are 15 residues in the CDR3. The CDR3 loop is CASTREASGSAEQFF. CDR3 sequence (DNA): TGTGCCAGCACCCGAGAGGCTAGCGGGAGCGCTGAGCAGTTCTTC.

This clone was seen a few times. V usage is TRBV9 and J usage is TRBJ2-3; D might be TRBD2 (6 bases). The CDR3 is 16 residues long. The V and J ends lost 3 bases and 0 bases respectively, with 14 bases between them. CDR1 and CDR2 from the germline V gene are SGDLS and YYNGEE. The CDR3 bases are TGTGCCAGCAGCGGACTTCGGGAGTCTAGCACAGATACGCAGTATTTT. Amino acid sequence: CASSGLRESSTDTQYF.

A few counts support this clone. A far larger clone is only one base removed, so a read error is likely. This rearrangement joins TRBV2 to TRBJ1-5; D unresolved. CDR3 length: 16 amino acids. Per germline, CDR1 SNHLY and CDR2 FYNNEI. V lost 7 bases, J lost 2 bases, and 18 bases lay in between. CDR3 in DNA: TGTGCCAGCACCCTGGCCACTTCTCGTGGCAATCAGCCCCAGCATTTT. Translation: CASTLATSRGNQPQHF.

The rearrangement links TRBV19 to TRBJ1-2; D is uncertain. Germline values: CDR1 LNHDA, CDR2 SQIVND (reference sequence). V lost 7 bases and J 10 bases, leaving 19 bases between the germline ends. This CDR3 is 13 amino acids long. CDR3 region: CASTSLRDIDYTF. CDR3 bases: TGTGCCAGTACTTCTCTCAGAGACATAGACTACACCTTC.

This clone was seen more than once but under ten times. The J gene is TRBJ2-3, the V gene TRBV2, with D possibly matching TRBD2 (5 bases). With 7 bases removed from V and 0 bases from J, the gap between germline ends came to 14 bases. Germline lookup yields CDR1 SNHLY and CDR2 FYNNEI. This CDR3 region has 15 residues. DNA of the CDR3: TGTGCCAGCACTGTTCGGGATGCTAGCACAGATACGCAGTATTTT. This gives the protein CASTVRDASTDTQYF.

This clone was seen a handful of times. This chain links TRBV7-9 with TRBJ2-5; D uncertain. The end of the DNA fits TRBJ2-7 better, so the J call may be wrong. The CDR3 length is 11 residues. The germline CDR1 and CDR2 sequences are SEHNR and FQNEAQ (reference sequence). CDR3 bases: TGTGCCAGCAGCCGAAACTACGAGCAGTACTTC. The encoded protein is CASSRNYEQYF.

This sequence joins TRBV28 and TRBJ1-2; 7 nucleotides line up with TRBD1. Germline CDR1 and CDR2: MDHEN and SYDVKM. Trimming removed 8 bases from V and 7 bases from J; junction bases left unmatched: 13. CDR3 length: 14 residues. CDR3 in amino acids: CASRFQGVEGGYTF. As DNA, the CDR3 is TGTGCCAGCCGATTCCAGGGGGTAGAGGGTGGCTACACCTTC.